This T cell receptor beta chain was retrieved from a study of glioma-infiltrating T cells. Study-level results: Above-expected tissue-blood divergence occurred in all gliomas, most in low-grade ones.

The germline V and J ends were trimmed by 1 base and 9 bases, with 7 bases remaining between them. The CDR3 sequence is 12 residues long. The germline gives CDR1 SGHTA, CDR2 FQGNSA. This clonotype occurred many times. Its antigen is not identified. Amplification of TCR alpha and beta CDR3 regions from RNA used iRepertoire nested multiplex PCR. For one-step reverse transcription and amplification, 100-400 ng of tissue mRNA or PBMC total RNA was used. TCRdb recomputed calls from the multiplex PCR reads with MiXCR, one row per CDR3 protein. The sample shows about 130,000 distinct CDR3 sequences, 20% to 25% of them seen only once.

The TCR was taken from a human donor with low-grade glioma or glioblastoma, undergoing nonglioma brain surgery, or in good health (not recorded which). The chain links TRBV7-2 to TRBJ2-1; D might be TRBD1 or TRBD2, each matching 5 bases. The sample taken for sequencing was glioma tissue, nonneoplastic brain tissue, or PBMCs (not recorded which). CDR3 nucleotides: TGTGCCAGCAGCTTAGGGGGGACTGAGCAGTTCTTC. The encoded protein is CASSLGGTEQFF.